These 18 T cell receptor beta chains originate from one sample sequenced in a study of cytomegalovirus exposure and HLA in healthy donors. Vbeta (60) and Jbeta (13) primers were used in the PCR. Method: immunoSEQ multiplex PCR; TCRdb's copy keeps in-frame clones and lacks some. Of about 160,000 clones in the sample, almost 85% were seen once. Material for sequencing was PBMCs. The receptors here all came from a man aged 25-45 years in good health and CMV-seronegative.

The chain is built from TRBV5-1 and TRBJ2-7; TRBD2 aligns across 14 bases. The V gene's germline CDR1 is SGHRS and CDR2 YFSETQ. The CDR3 is made up of 19 amino acids. With 4 bases clipped from V and 3 bases from J, the junction kept 15 bases outside the gene matches. The DNA for the CDR3 is TGCGCCAGCAGCCCAAGGGGGACTAGCGGGAGTTTGGGCTTCTACGAGCAGTACTTC. It yields the protein CASSPRGTSGSLGFYEQYF.

The rearrangement joins TRBV10-3 to TRBJ1-1; D is perhaps TRBD1 (6 bases). V was trimmed by 4 bases and J by 5 bases, leaving 11 bases between them. CDR1 and CDR2 from the germline V gene are ENHRY and SYGVKD. This CDR3 comprises 13 residues. The CDR3 is CAISGPQGTEAFF. The CDR3 coding sequence is TGTGCCATCAGTGGCCCGCAGGGGACTGAAGCTTTCTTT.

V gene TRBV11-2 combines with J gene TRBJ2-1, with 7 nucleotides matching TRBD2. The CDR3 totals 13 residues. The germline CDR1 and CDR2 sequences are SGHAT and FQNNGV. V shed 3 bases, J shed 11 bases, and the junction held 7 bases outside the gene matches. This CDR3 is CASSLGWGGKQFF. CDR3 sequence (DNA): TGTGCCAGCAGCTTGGGGTGGGGGGGGAAGCAGTTCTTC.

This clone was recorded once. The chain employs TRBV11-3 and TRBJ1-1, with no clear D. Trimming took off 0 bases at V and 1 base at J, with 6 bases between the two ends. This CDR3 has 14 residues. Germline assignment: CDR1 SGHNT and CDR2 YENEEA. The CDR3 loop reads CASSLEAGNTEAFF. DNA for the CDR3: TGTGCCAGCAGCTTAGAGGCAGGGAACACTGAAGCTTTCTTT. The variable domain in full, completed from reference TRBV11-3 and TRBJ1-1, reads EAGVVQSPRYKIIEKKQPVAFWCNPISGHNTLYWYLQNLGQGPELLIRYENEEAVDDSQLPKDRFSAERLKGVDSTLKIQPAELGDSAVYLCASSLEAGNTEAFFGQGTRLTVV.

This chain connects TRBV19 to TRBJ1-4; 8 bases are shared with TRBD1. The CDR3 spans 15 residues. After removal of 7 bases from V and 0 bases from J, the junction contained 4 bases not matched to a gene. In germline, CDR1 is LNHDA, CDR2 SQIVND (reference sequence). CDR3 in DNA: TGTGCCAGTACCCTGGACAGGGCAACTAATGAAAAACTGTTTTTT. As protein: CASTLDRATNEKLFF.

The chain couples TRBV19 to TRBJ1-5, with 10 bases that match TRBD1. Germline trimming cut 0 bases from V and 2 bases from J; bases unmatched to any gene: 7. Germline V lookup: CDR1 LNHDA, CDR2 SQIVND (reference sequence). This CDR3 has 18 amino acids. CDR3 DNA sequence: TGTGCCAGTAGTATAGAGAAGACAGGGGGCTTGGGCAATCAGCCCCAGCATTTT. Encoded protein: CASSIEKTGGLGNQPQHF.

The chain uses TRBV28 and TRBJ1-5, with D uncertain. CDR3 length: 16 residues. Per the germline V gene, CDR1 is MDHEN and CDR2 is SYDVKM. Between the trimmed V and J ends, which lost 2 bases and 3 bases, there was a span of 14 bases. The CDR3 here is CASSLPSGSLNQPQHF. CDR3 coding DNA: TGTGCCAGCAGTTTACCCTCGGGGAGCCTCAATCAGCCCCAGCATTTT.

The genes are TRBV5-1 and TRBJ2-3; D is unresolved. The CDR3 spans 12 residues. In germline, CDR1 is SGHRS, CDR2 YFSETQ. Trimming left V 1 base short and J 4 bases short, with 4 bases between. The chain's CDR3 is CASSLFADTQYF. The CDR3 nucleotides are TGCGCCAGCAGCTTGTTCGCAGATACGCAGTATTTT. The full variable domain, completed using reference TRBV5-1 and TRBJ2-3, is KAGVTQTPRYLIKTRGQQVTLSCSPISGHRSVSWYQQTPGQGLQFLFEYFSETQRNKGNFPGRFSGRQFSNSRSEMNVSTLELGDSALYLCASSLFADTQYFGPGTRLTVL.

The V and J genes are TRBV6-1 and TRBJ2-2, with 9 bases aligning to TRBD1. V lost 2 bases and J lost 4; bases outside the gene matches: 5. The CDR3 length is 16 residues. Germline CDR1 is MNHNS and CDR2 is SASEGT. CDR3 DNA sequence: TGTGCCAGCAGTGAAAACAGGGGGCCGGTCACCGGGGAGCTGTTTTTT. Protein: CASSENRGPVTGELFF.

The V gene is TRBV4-1, the J gene TRBJ2-3; 10 bases are a match to TRBD2. The junction had 3 bases not matched to a gene; V was cut back by 3 bases and J by 0 bases. The germline V gene has CDR1 MGHRA and CDR2 YSYEKL. This CDR3 spans 16 amino acids. The CDR3 nucleotides are TGCGCCAGCAGCCAGTTAGCGGGGGGTAGCACAGATACGCAGTATTTT. Translating gives CASSQLAGGSTDTQYF.

DNA of the CDR3: TGCGCCAGCAGCGGCACCACCTACGAGCAGTACTTC. It codes for CASSGTTYEQYF. The V and J genes are TRBV5-1 and TRBJ2-7; D gene uncertain. The CDR3 sequence is 12 residues long. Germline CDR1 and CDR2: SGHRS and YFSETQ. V was shortened by 4 bases and J by 2 bases, with 7 bases between the two germline ends.

V gene TRBV6-5 combines with J gene TRBJ1-2, with 8 bases matching TRBD1. The junction had 8 bases not matched to a gene; V was cut back by 2 bases and J by 3 bases. The germline V gene encodes CDR1 MNHEY and CDR2 SVGAGI. The length of the CDR3 is 16 residues. The CDR3 region is CASSYEGRGLYYGYTF. As DNA, the CDR3 is TGTGCCAGCAGTTACGAGGGCAGGGGGCTTTACTATGGCTACACCTTC.

This rearrangement joins TRBV15 to TRBJ2-3, with D maybe TRBD2 (5 bases). This CDR3 region has 14 residues. V was clipped by 2 bases and J by 3 bases, with 9 bases between them. CDR1 is LNHNV, CDR2 YYDKDF, per germline (reference sequence). The CDR3 loop reads CATSRSPGTDTQYF. DNA of the CDR3: TGTGCCACCAGCAGATCGCCGGGAACAGATACGCAGTATTTT.

The chain couples TRBV7-8 to TRBJ1-1, with 9 bases that match TRBD1. The CDR3 contains 14 residues. Germline-derived CDR1 and CDR2 are SGHVS and FQNEAQ. The V segment lost 1 base and the J segment 5 bases; nucleotides outside the gene matches: 2. CDR3 DNA sequence: TGTGCCAGCAGCTTAGGCGGGACAGGGACTGAAGCTTTCTTT. This sequence encodes CASSLGGTGTEAFF.

The chain uses TRBV5-4 and TRBJ2-2; 7 nucleotides line up with TRBD2. This CDR3 has 15 amino acids. J was trimmed by 7 bases and V by 0 bases; bases with no gene match: 6. Germline loops: CDR1 SGHNT, CDR2 YYREEE (reference sequence). CDR3 nucleotides: TGTGCCAGCAGCTTGGGGGCGGGAGAGGGCGGGGAGCTGTTTTTT. It encodes CASSLGAGEGGELFF. The full variable domain, in which reference TRBV5-4 and TRBJ2-2 provide the parts outside the CDR3, is ETGVTQSPTHLIKTRGQQVTLRCSSQSGHNTVSWYQQALGQGPQFIFQYYREEENGRGNFPPRFSGLQFPNYSSELNVNALELDDSALYLCASSLGAGEGGELFFGEGSRLTVL.

The V and J genes are TRBV18 and TRBJ2-5; no reliable D call. The last part of the DNA fits TRBJ2-7 better; the J call may be wrong. The germline gives CDR1 KGHSH, CDR2 LQKENI. The CDR3 has 12 amino acids. The DNA of the CDR3 is TGTGCCAGCTCCACCCCCTCCTACGAGCAGTACTTC. This gives the protein CASSTPSYEQYF.

The V gene is TRBV7-6, the J gene TRBJ2-7; 7 positions match TRBD1. The V segment lost 1 base and the J segment 1 base; nucleotides outside the gene matches: 7. This CDR3 spans 16 amino acids. Germline V gives CDR1 SGHVS, CDR2 FNYEAQ. CDR3 loop: CASSLEATGRSYEQYF. In nucleotides, the CDR3 is TGTGCCAGCAGCTTAGAAGCGACAGGGAGATCCTACGAGCAGTACTTC.

J is TRBJ1-5 and V is TRBV27; D may be TRBD1 (6 bases). Germline-derived CDR1 and CDR2 are MNHEY and SMNVEV (reference sequence). V was pared by 6 bases and J by 1 base, with 10 bases between. There are 14 residues in the CDR3. CDR3 region: CASSLTGSNQPQHF. The CDR3, as DNA: TGTGCCAGCAGCCTGACAGGAAGCAATCAGCCCCAGCATTTT.